This T cell receptor beta chain was recovered during a study of shared clonotypes between healthy human individuals. Germline lookup yields CDR1 SSHAT and CDR2 FNYEAQ (reference sequence). The CDR3 contains 16 residues. Notes on this clone: The junction departs from germline at one end; a sequencing error may be responsible.

Free of recent acute infections or vaccinations, the donors were healthy HIV-negative adults. Genomic DNA from each subset was divided evenly over several immunoSEQ plates. The authors loaded about 200 ng DNA, around 32,000 T cell genomes, into sorted-subset replicate PCRs. Data came from immunoSEQ multiplex PCR; TCRdb stores just in-frame clones and leaves some out. The table includes about 1.5 million clones, 98% detected once. What was sequenced was naive CD4+ T cells sorted from blood. The subset here: CD45RA+ positively selected. The genes are TRBV7-7 and TRBJ2-3, with 10 nucleotides matching TRBD1. This receptor was identified in a man under 40 in good health. CDR3 loop: CASSPLTGGSTDTQYF. Here the CDR3 DNA reads TGTGCTAGCAGCCCCCTGACAGGGGGCTCGACAGATACGCAGTATTTT.